The TCR beta chain described here comes from a study of radiation and T cells in renal cell carcinoma. Study-level results: Dominant CDR3 motifs were more common in irradiated tumors than controls. Tumor samples were small regions of 0.9 to 1 g. In nephrectomy-only tumors, top 100 clonotypes averaged approximately 45%, versus 54% irradiated.

The protocol was immunoSEQ multiplex PCR, while the TCRdb copy is restricted to in-frame clones and leaves out a portion. The sample lists about 3,700 clones; more than 70% were seen once. Treatment indicated: treatment-naive control, cytoreductive nephrectomy. Control samples are tumors resected by cytoreductive nephrectomy without prior radiation. V shed 0 bases and J shed 0 bases, with 11 bases lying between them. Germline V gene sequence: CDR1 SGDLS, CDR2 YYNGEE. CDR3 length: 16 amino acids. As for this clone: Its antigen is not known.

The sample was tumor tissue, taken from a patient whose treatment was nephrectomy without radiotherapy. The chain has TRBV9 and TRBJ2-3; D is unresolved. This TCR derives from a man aged 50-60 years with renal cell carcinoma. CDR3 protein: CASSVVGVFSTDTQYF. The CDR3 region has the DNA TGTGCCAGCAGCGTAGTTGGGGTCTTTAGCACAGATACGCAGTATTTT.